This TCR beta chain originates from a study of cytomegalovirus exposure and HLA in healthy donors. At the level of the study: Of all 360 or so donors who were genotyped, about 80% belonged to the Caucasian-associated ancestry cluster. Study-wide results and limits: Analysis was performed later, and it showed HLA-associated TCR beta chains to be more clonally expanded than equally common others. When the data were analyzed later, several of the most significant clusters appeared to be linked to common viral pathogens.

The germline V gene encodes CDR1 SEHNR and CDR2 FQNEAQ (reference sequence). This CDR3 has 19 amino acids. PCR employed 60 Vbeta and 13 Jbeta primers. Assay used: immunoSEQ multiplex PCR; TCRdb lists only in-frame clones, some missing. This table holds some 130,000 clones, approximately 80% found once. Note on this clone: Antigen: not known. The junction does not match germline at one end; this may be a read error.

The material sequenced was PBMCs. The gene calls are TRBV7-9 and TRBJ2-6; perhaps TRBD1 as D (5 bases). The clonotype was recovered from a male donor in good health and CMV-seronegative. In nucleotides, the CDR3 is TGTGCCAGCAGCTCCCCCGCGGATAGAGGAAGCTCTGGGGCCAACGGCCTGACTTTC. Its protein product is CASSSPADRGSSGANGLTF.